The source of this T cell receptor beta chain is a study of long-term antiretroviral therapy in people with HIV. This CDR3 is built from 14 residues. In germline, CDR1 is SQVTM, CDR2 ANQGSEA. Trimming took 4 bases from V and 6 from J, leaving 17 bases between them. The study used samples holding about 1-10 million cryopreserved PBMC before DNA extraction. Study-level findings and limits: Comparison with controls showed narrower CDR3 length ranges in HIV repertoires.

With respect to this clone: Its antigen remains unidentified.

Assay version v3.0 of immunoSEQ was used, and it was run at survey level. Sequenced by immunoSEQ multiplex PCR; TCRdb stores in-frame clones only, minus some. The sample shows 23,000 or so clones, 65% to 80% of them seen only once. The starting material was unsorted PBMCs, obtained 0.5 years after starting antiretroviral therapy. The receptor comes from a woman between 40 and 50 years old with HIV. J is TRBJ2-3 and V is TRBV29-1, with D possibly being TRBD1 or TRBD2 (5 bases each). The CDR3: CSVGGGPGYDTQYF. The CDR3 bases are TGCAGCGTTGGGGGCGGGCCCGGTTACGATACGCAGTATTTT.